This T cell receptor beta chain is from a study of OX40 agonist ivuxolimab in advanced cancers. Study context: Participants, 65% to 85% male, averaged roughly 55 years of age, ranging from about 23 to 90. Study results and limitations: Clonal expansion was seen in CD4+ and CD8+ blood T cells by week 6 at 0.1 to 3.0 mg/kg.

Concerning this clone: Antigen: not known.

The repertoire was sequenced with immunoSEQ multiplex PCR; TCRdb's copy has only in-frame clones and lacks some. Of about 72,000 clones listed, roughly four fifths were seen once; the top ten hold roughly 2.3%. Trimming left V 1 base short and J 12 bases short, with 7 bases between. In germline, CDR1 is SGHAT, CDR2 FQNNGV. This CDR3 has 11 residues. The source of this sequence is an adult with an advanced solid tumor such as melanoma, head and neck, liver or kidney cancer. The sample was CD4+ or CD8+ T cells sorted from blood, taken in a trial of the OX40 agonist ivuxolimab. The chain uses TRBV11-2 and TRBJ2-4, with D unclear. The CDR3 region is CASSLGVSQYF. The CDR3, as DNA: TGTGCCAGCAGCTTAGGAGTTAGTCAGTACTTC. The full variable domain, in which reference TRBV11-2 and TRBJ2-4 provide the parts outside the CDR3, is EAGVAQSPRYKIIEKRQSVAFWCNPISGHATLYWYQQILGQGPKLLIQFQNNGVVDDSQLPKDRFSAERLKGVDSTLKIQPAKLEDSAVYLCASSLGVSQYFGAGTRLSVL.